This TCR beta chain was observed in a study of blood T cell repertoires in COVID-19. Assignments of participants to cohorts depended upon their own reported clinical history. This CDR3 has 11 residues. Trimming removed 8 bases at V and 13 bases at J, with 16 bases between. Per the study methods: From reference gene primer amplification, estimates of nucleated cell counts were derived. Sequencing used immunoSEQ multiplex PCR; TCRdb keeps in-frame clones, though not all of them. V, J and clone size are taken as reported in that table, and D and trimming were inferred from the DNA itself. The sample has approximately 330,000 clones, over 85% seen once.

The TCR was taken from a woman in her 30s who had recovered from COVID-19. Sample: PBMCs or T cells enriched from blood (not recorded which). The chain joins TRBV12-3 or TRBV12-4 to TRBJ2-3; perhaps TRBD1 as D (5 bases). As DNA, the CDR3 is TGTGCCAGCGGGAAAAGCCGCAGGGAGTATTTT. Residues: CASGKSRREYF.